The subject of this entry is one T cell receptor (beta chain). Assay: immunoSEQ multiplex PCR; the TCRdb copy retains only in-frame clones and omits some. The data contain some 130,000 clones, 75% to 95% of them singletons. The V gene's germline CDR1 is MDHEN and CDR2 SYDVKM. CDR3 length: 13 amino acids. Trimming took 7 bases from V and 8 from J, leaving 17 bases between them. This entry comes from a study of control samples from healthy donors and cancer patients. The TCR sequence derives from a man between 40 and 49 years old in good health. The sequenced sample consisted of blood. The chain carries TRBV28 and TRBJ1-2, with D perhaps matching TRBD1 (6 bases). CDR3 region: CASTDLRGAGYTF. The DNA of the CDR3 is TGTGCCAGCACAGATTTGAGGGGGGCCGGCTACACCTTC.